Listed below are T cell receptor beta chains from one sample, sequenced in a study of identical twins. TCRdb fed the 5' RACE reads into MiXCR, producing one record per CDR3 protein. The table includes about 490,000 distinct CDR3 sequences, 13% to 15% detected once. These same records also appear under a second study, on yellow fever vaccine responses in identical twins.

Specimen: CD4+ T cells sorted from blood. These receptors came from a woman aged 18-35 years in good health. Both conserved end residues are trimmed from each CDR3. Rows may omit the clone size; those that give it use once, few, many or a size class.

>TRBJ2-5|TRBV29-1|few
SVTGGYLQETQY
>TRBJ2-1|TRBV29-1|many
SVVSGSNEQF
>TRBJ2-7|TRBV15|few
ATGSRTSYEQY
>TRBJ2-1|TRBV4-2|few
ASSQEGTSASYNEQF
>TRBJ2-3|TRBV24-1|few
ATSDRTGLGDTQY
>TRBJ1-2|TRBV6-1|few
ASKTVVTNYGYT
>TRBJ2-4|TRBV24-1|few
ATSPGGAGGNIQY
>TRBJ2-5|TRBV20-1|.
SARVTTAWEKETQY
>TRBJ2-2|TRBV3-1|few
ASSPELGGELF
>TRBJ1-3|TRBV7-7|.
ASSLNDRDLY
>TRBJ2-5|TRBV12-3/TRBV12-4|few
ASSWSTGAETQY
>TRBJ2-5|TRBV12-3/TRBV12-4|few
ASSFGGLGMETQY
>TRBJ2-5|TRBV28|.
ASFRPGETQY
>TRBJ2-2|TRBV5-1|.
ASSPGDRNTGELF
>TRBJ2-1|TRBV28|few
ASSLRRKGTSSNEQF
>TRBJ2-5|TRBV5-1|.
ASSPGRNEETQY
>TRBJ1-1|TRBV20-1|many
SARPTGGNTEAF
>TRBJ2-1|TRBV12-3/TRBV12-4|many
ASSPPGGLVEQF
>TRBJ2-7|TRBV10-3|many
AISEFNEQY
>TRBJ2-7|TRBV6-5|few
ASSYSAETGDPTRY
>TRBJ2-1|TRBV11-2|.
ASSLDSGSAGQF
>TRBJ1-1|TRBV5-1|few
ASSWGTGAEAF
>TRBJ1-1|TRBV18|few
ASSPPFTVASLKEAF
>TRBJ2-1|TRBV24-1|.
ATSGVSYNEQF
>TRBJ2-4|TRBV5-1|few
ASSLVPEQSGKLENIQY
>TRBJ2-1|TRBV5-1|.
ASRGNQEQF
>TRBJ2-1|TRBV5-1|.
ASSTGAVYNEQF
>TRBJ2-7|TRBV7-9|few
ASSSQAGAYEQY
>TRBJ1-1|TRBV12-3/TRBV12-4|.
ASSLRRMNTGAF